The 6 T cell receptor beta chains below all came from one sample that was sequenced in a study of technical replicates of blood from a handful of donors. Profiling relied on immunoSEQ multiplex PCR, and the TCRdb table lists in-frame clones only, not all of them. The data show some 87,000 clones, around 97% seen once. The specimen was T cells isolated from PBMCs. These receptors originate from a human donor in good health.

The V gene is TRBV5-1, the J gene TRBJ2-2, with 10 nucleotides matching TRBD2. Germline lookup yields CDR1 SGHRS and CDR2 YFSETQ. The CDR3 runs to 16 residues. V shed 3 bases, J shed 3 bases, and the junction held 5 bases outside the gene matches. The CDR3 sequence: CASSWAGTSDTGELFF. The CDR3 DNA reads as TGCGCCAGCAGCTGGGCCGGGACTAGCGACACCGGGGAGCTGTTTTTT. The full variable domain, its missing parts supplied by reference TRBV5-1 and TRBJ2-2, is KAGVTQTPRYLIKTRGQQVTLSCSPISGHRSVSWYQQTPGQGLQFLFEYFSETQRNKGNFPGRFSGRQFSNSRSEMNVSTLELGDSALYLCASSWAGTSDTGELFFGEGSRLTVL.

The chain combines TRBV2 with TRBJ2-5, with TRBD2 as a possible D gene (5 bases). Germline CDR1 and CDR2: SNHLY and FYNNEI. The CDR3 spans 14 residues. V was shortened by 2 bases and J by 5 bases, with 12 bases between the two germline ends. The CDR3 is CASSETTNGETQYF. For the CDR3, the DNA is TGTGCCAGCAGTGAAACGACTAACGGCGAGACCCAGTACTTC.

J is TRBJ2-7 and V is TRBV6-1; 7 bases match TRBD2. This CDR3 region has 14 residues. Germline loops: CDR1 MNHNS, CDR2 SASEGT. With 6 bases clipped from V and 0 bases from J, the junction kept 5 bases outside the gene matches. The CDR3 loop reads CASRRGGGSYEQYF. CDR3 DNA: TGTGCCAGCAGGCGCGGCGGGGGCTCCTACGAGCAGTACTTC.

The chain joins TRBV7-9 to TRBJ2-1; D remains unclear. The germline V gene has CDR1 SEHNR and CDR2 FQNEAQ (reference sequence). This CDR3 region has 10 residues. Trimming removed 8 bases at V and 8 bases at J, with 7 bases between. This CDR3 is CASGRDEQFF. The CDR3, as DNA: TGTGCCAGCGGTCGCGATGAGCAGTTCTTC.

The J gene is TRBJ1-5, the V gene TRBV19; 7 bases line up with TRBD1. This CDR3 contains 15 residues. Germline assignment: CDR1 LNHDA and CDR2 SQIVND (reference sequence). The trim removed 8 bases at V and 5 bases at J, leaving 12 bases unmatched. CDR3 DNA sequence: TGTGCCAGTGCCAGACAGGGATTGGGGGATCAGCCCCAGCATTTT. Translated: CASARQGLGDQPQHF.

The genes are TRBV25-1 and TRBJ1-5, with a weak D call TRBD1 (5 bases). This CDR3 contains 14 residues. With 3 bases removed from V and 6 bases from J, the gap between germline ends came to 12 bases. Germline V gene lookup returns CDR1 MGHDK and CDR2 SYGVNS. The CDR3: CASSDIGGGQPQHF. The CDR3 nucleotides are TGTGCCAGCAGTGACATCGGGGGAGGTCAGCCCCAGCATTTT.